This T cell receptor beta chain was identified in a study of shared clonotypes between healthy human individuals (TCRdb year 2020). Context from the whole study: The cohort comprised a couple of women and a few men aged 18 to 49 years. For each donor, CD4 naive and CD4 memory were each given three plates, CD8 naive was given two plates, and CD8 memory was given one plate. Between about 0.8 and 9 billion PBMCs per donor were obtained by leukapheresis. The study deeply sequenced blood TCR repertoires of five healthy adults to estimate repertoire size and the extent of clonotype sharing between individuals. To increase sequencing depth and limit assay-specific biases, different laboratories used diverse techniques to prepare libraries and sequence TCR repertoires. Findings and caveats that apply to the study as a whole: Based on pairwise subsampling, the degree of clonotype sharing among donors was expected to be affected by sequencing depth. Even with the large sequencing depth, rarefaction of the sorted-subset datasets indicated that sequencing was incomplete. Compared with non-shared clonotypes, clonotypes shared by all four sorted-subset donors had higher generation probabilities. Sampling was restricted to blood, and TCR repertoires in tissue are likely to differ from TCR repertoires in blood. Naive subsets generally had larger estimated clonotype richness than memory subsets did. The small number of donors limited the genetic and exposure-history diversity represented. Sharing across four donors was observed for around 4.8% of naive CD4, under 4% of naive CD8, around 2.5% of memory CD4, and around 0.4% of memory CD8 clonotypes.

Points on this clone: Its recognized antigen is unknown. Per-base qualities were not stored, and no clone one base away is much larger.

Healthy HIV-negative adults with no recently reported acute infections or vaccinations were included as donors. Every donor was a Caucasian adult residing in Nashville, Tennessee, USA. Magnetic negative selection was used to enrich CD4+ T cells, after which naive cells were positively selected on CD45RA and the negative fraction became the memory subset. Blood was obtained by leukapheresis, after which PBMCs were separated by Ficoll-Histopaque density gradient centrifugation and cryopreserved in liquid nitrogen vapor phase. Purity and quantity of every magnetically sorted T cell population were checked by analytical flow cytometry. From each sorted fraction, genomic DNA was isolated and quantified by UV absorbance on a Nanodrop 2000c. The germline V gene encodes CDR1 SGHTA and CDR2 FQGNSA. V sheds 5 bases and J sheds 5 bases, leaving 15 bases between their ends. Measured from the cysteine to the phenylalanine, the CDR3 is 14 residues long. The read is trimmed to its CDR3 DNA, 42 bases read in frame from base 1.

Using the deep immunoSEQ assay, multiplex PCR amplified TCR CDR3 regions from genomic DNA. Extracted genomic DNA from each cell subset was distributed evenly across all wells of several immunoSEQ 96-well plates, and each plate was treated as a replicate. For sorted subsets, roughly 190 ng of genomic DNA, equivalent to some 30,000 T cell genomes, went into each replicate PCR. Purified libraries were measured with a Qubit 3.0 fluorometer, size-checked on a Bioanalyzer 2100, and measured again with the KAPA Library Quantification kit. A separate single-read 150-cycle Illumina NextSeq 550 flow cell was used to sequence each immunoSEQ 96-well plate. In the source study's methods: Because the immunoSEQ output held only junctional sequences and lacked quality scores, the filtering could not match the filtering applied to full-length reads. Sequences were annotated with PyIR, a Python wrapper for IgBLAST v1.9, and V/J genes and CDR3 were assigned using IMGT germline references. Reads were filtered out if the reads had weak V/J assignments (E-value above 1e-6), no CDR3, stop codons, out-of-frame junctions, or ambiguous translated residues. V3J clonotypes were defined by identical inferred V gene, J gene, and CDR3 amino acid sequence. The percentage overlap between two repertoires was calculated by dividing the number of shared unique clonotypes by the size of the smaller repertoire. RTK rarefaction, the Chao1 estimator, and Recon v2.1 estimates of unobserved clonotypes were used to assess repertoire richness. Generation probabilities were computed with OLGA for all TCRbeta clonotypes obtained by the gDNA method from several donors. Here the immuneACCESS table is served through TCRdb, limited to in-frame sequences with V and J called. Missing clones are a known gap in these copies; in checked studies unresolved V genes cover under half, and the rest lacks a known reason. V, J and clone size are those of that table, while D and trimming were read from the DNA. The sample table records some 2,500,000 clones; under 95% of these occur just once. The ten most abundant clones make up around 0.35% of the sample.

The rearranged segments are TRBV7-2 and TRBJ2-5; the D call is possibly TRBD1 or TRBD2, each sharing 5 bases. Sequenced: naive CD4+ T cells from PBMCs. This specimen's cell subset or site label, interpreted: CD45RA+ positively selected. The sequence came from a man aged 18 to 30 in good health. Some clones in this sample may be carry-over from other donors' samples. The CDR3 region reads CASSRSWGMETQYF. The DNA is TGTGCCAGCAGCCGTTCTTGGGGGATGGAGACCCAGTACTTC.